What follows are 20 T cell receptor beta chains derived from one specimen sequenced in a study of regulatory T cells in long-lasting Graves disease. TCR beta libraries were built with iRepertoire HTBI primers and Arm-PCR of CDR3 regions. TCRdb recomputed calls from the multiplex PCR reads with MiXCR, one row per CDR3 protein. The sample consists of roughly 400,000 distinct CDR3 sequences, under 25% of them appearing once. As for time point: persistent/refractory GD, antithyroid drugs over 5 years with positive TRAb. RNA isolated from PBMCs was used to make the TCR library. Material: peripheral blood mononuclear cells (PBMCs), obtained when the disease was refractory, from a patient treated with antithyroid drugs. The receptors were gathered from a female donor with Graves disease.

This clonotype was counted ten times or more. The chain uses TRBV28 and TRBJ2-5, with 9 positions matching TRBD2. The J segment lost 3 bases and the V segment lost 2 bases, leaving 4 bases of the junction unmatched. Per germline, CDR1 MDHEN and CDR2 SYDVKM. This CDR3 has 15 amino acids. The CDR3 DNA reads TGTGCCAGCAGTTTACCGGCTAGCGGGGAAGAGACCCAGTACTTC. Its translation: CASSLPASGEETQYF.

This clonotype was detected ten times or more. The chain joins TRBV28 to TRBJ2-5, with D perhaps given as TRBD1 or TRBD2 (10 bases each). V was trimmed by 6 bases and J by 5 bases, leaving 28 bases between them. The CDR3 spans 18 residues. Germline CDR1 reads MDHEN; CDR2 reads SYDVKM. In nucleotides, the CDR3 is TGTGCCAGCAGGGCCGGACAGGGGGTGTCTAGCGGGAGTGAGACCCAGTACTTC. Encoded protein: CASRAGQGVSSGSETQYF.

This clonotype was counted ten times or more. V gene TRBV12-3 or TRBV12-4 combines with J gene TRBJ1-5; tentatively, D is TRBD1 (6 bases). CDR3 length: 14 residues. The V end lost 5 bases, the J end lost 6 bases, and 14 bases lay between the germline ends. The CDR3 here is CASSLRTVSQPQHF. The CDR3 DNA follows: TGTGCCAGCAGTCTTCGGACAGTAAGTCAGCCCCAGCATTTT.

The chain has TRBV19 and TRBJ2-7, with a possible D match to TRBD2 (6 bases). Germline CDR1 is LNHDA and CDR2 is SQIVND (reference sequence). The germline V and J ends were trimmed by 6 bases and 2 bases, with 20 bases remaining between them. This CDR3 region has 16 residues. The CDR3 loop reads CASSRLRGTPTYEQYF. The CDR3 DNA reads TGTGCCAGTAGCCGCCTCCGGGGGACCCCAACCTACGAGCAGTACTTC.

CDR3 sequence (DNA): TGTGCCTGGACTACAGGTGGGACCTACAATGAGCAGTTCTTC. The encoded protein is CAWTTGGTYNEQFF. The V and J genes are TRBV30 and TRBJ2-1; TRBD1 is a possible D gene (5 bases). The V and J ends lost 4 bases and 2 bases respectively, with 12 bases between them. The CDR3 runs 14 residues. The V gene's germline CDR1 is GTSNPN and CDR2 SVGIG (reference sequence). Complete variable domain (other parts from reference TRBV30 and TRBJ2-1): SQTIHQWPATLVQPVGSPLSLECTVEGTSNPNLYWYRQAAGRGLQLLFYSVGIGQISSEVPQNLSASRPQDRQFILSSKKLLLSDSGFYLCAWTTGGTYNEQFFGPGTRLTVL.

Only a few counts were recorded for this clonotype. The genes are TRBV14 and TRBJ1-1; D might be TRBD1 (6 bases). Germline-derived CDR1 and CDR2 are SGHDN and FVKESK. This CDR3 has 15 amino acids. Deletions cut 1 base from V and 0 bases from J, with 9 bases between. The CDR3 is CASSQGTAMNTEAFF. The CDR3 DNA follows: TGTGCCAGCAGCCAAGGGACAGCGATGAACACTGAAGCTTTCTTT.

Comment on this clonotype: A read error may account for a junction end that differs from germline. V gene TRBV6-2 or TRBV6-3 combines with J gene TRBJ2-7; 10 positions agree with TRBD2. Germline-derived CDR1 and CDR2 are MNHEY and SVGEGT. This CDR3 comprises 15 residues. The CDR3 nucleotides read TGTGCCAGCAGAACCGCTAGGACTAGCGGCTACGGGCAGTACTTC. It codes for CASRTARTSGYGQYF.

As to this clonotype: A clone one base away is much larger, so this may be a read error. V gene TRBV7-2 combines with J gene TRBJ2-5, with 7 bases fitting TRBD2. Germline V gene sequence: CDR1 SGHTA, CDR2 FQGNSA. The CDR3 has 16 amino acids. Written as DNA, the CDR3 is TGTGTCAGCAGCTTAGGCCTAGCGGCTTACCAAGAGACCCAGTACTTC. Protein product: CVSSLGLAAYQETQYF.

This clonotype was observed a single time. A far larger clone differs by one base, so this is likely a read error. The CDR3 ends on some other residue instead of the conserved phenylalanine or tryptophan, so this is likely a read error. The J gene is TRBJ1-1, the V gene TRBV12-3 or TRBV12-4, with D hard to call. The CDR3 is 13 residues long. Trimming left V 5 bases short and J 1 base short, with 8 bases between. The CDR3 loop reads CASSADRNTEAFL. The CDR3 DNA reads as TGTGCCAGCAGTGCGGATCGGAACACTGAAGCTTTCCTT.

This clonotype was recorded at least ten times. V gene TRBV2 combines with J gene TRBJ1-1; the match to TRBD1 covers 7 bases. The CDR3 has 13 amino acids. Per germline, CDR1 SNHLY and CDR2 FYNNEI. Trimming cost V 8 bases and J 8 bases; bases outside gene matches: 11. This CDR3 reads CASSQELDREAFF. As DNA, the CDR3 is TGTGCCAGCTCCCAGGAGTTGGACAGGGAAGCTTTCTTT.

This clonotype appeared many times. This sequence joins TRBV27 and TRBJ2-7, with 10 bases lining up with TRBD2. Trimming took 10 bases from V and 0 from J; bases not matched to a gene: 3. The CDR3 loop spans 13 amino acids. Per the germline V gene, CDR1 is MNHEY and CDR2 is SMNVEV (reference sequence). CDR3 sequence reads: CATRLAGSYEQYF. CDR3 coding DNA: TGTGCCACAAGACTAGCGGGCTCCTACGAGCAGTACTTC.

This clonotype was observed a few times. The CDR3 region is CASSLWANPETQYF. CDR3 sequence (DNA): TGTGCCAGCAGCTTATGGGCTAACCCAGAGACCCAGTACTTC. V is TRBV7-9 and J is TRBJ2-5; D is unclear. V lost 2 bases and J lost 4, with 11 bases in between. The CDR3 length is 14 residues. Per germline, CDR1 SEHNR and CDR2 FQNEAQ (reference sequence).

A few counts support this clonotype. J is TRBJ1-2 and V is TRBV4-2; no firm D call. V lost 0 bases and J 6 bases, leaving 5 bases between the germline ends. The CDR3 is made up of 12 amino acids. Germline CDR1 is LGHNA and CDR2 is YNFKEQ. The CDR3 DNA sequence: TGTGCCAGCAGCCAAGATCCCCATGGCTACACCTTC. Protein product: CASSQDPHGYTF.

The V and J genes are TRBV6-1 and TRBJ2-2; D is tentatively TRBD1 or TRBD2 (5 bases each). The V gene lost 10 bases and the J gene lost 3 bases, with 24 bases spanning the gap. The CDR3 length is 17 residues. CDR1 and CDR2 from the germline V gene are MNHNS and SASEGT. CDR3 sequence: CATLGGFRVGHTGELFF. The CDR3 DNA sequence: TGTGCCACCCTAGGCGGGTTCAGGGTTGGTCACACCGGGGAGCTGTTTTTT.

This clonotype occurred a few times. The chain is built from TRBV28 and TRBJ2-3, with 7 nucleotides matching TRBD1. V gave up 5 bases and J gave up 6 bases; unmatched junction bases: 5. Germline lookup yields CDR1 MDHEN and CDR2 SYDVKM. CDR3 length: 13 amino acids. CDR3 in amino acids: CASSPTGRDTQYF. In DNA form, the CDR3 reads TGTGCCAGCAGTCCGACAGGGCGTGATACGCAGTATTTT.

Many counts were recorded for this clonotype. V gene TRBV28 combines with J gene TRBJ2-7, with D maybe TRBD1 (6 bases). Germline values: CDR1 MDHEN, CDR2 SYDVKM. The CDR3 is made up of 14 amino acids. V was trimmed by 10 bases and J by 7 bases, leaving 23 bases between them. The CDR3 protein is CAIRTQLGAAEQYF. The CDR3 bases are TGTGCCATCAGAACCCAGTTGGGGGCGGCTGAGCAGTACTTC.

This clonotype was recorded a few times. The chain carries TRBV6-5 and TRBJ1-2; D ambiguous. Germline values: CDR1 MNHEY, CDR2 SVGAGI. V lost 0 bases to trimming and J lost 4 bases, with 9 bases between them. This CDR3 has 14 amino acids. The CDR3 spells CASSYSGSGYGYTF. Written as DNA, the CDR3 is TGTGCCAGCAGTTACTCCGGGAGTGGCTATGGCTACACCTTC.

V usage is TRBV3-1 and J usage is TRBJ2-7; D call uncertain. The CDR3 is 15 amino acids. V lost 0 bases, J lost 7 bases, and 16 bases lay in between. Germline lookup yields CDR1 LGHDT and CDR2 YNNKEL (reference sequence). In DNA form, the CDR3 reads TGTGCCAGCAGCCAAGATATGAGATTCCACTATGAGCAGTACTTC. The encoded protein is CASSQDMRFHYEQYF.

This clonotype has at least ten counts. The gene calls are TRBV6-2 or TRBV6-3 and TRBJ2-7; D is possibly TRBD2 (5 bases). The V end lost 8 bases, the J end lost 0 bases, and 14 bases lay between the germline ends. CDR1 and CDR2 from the germline V gene are MNHEY and SVGEGT. The CDR3 is 14 amino acids. The CDR3 loop reads CASRGGPGSYEQYF. The CDR3 DNA reads TGTGCCAGCCGAGGAGGTCCCGGCTCCTACGAGCAGTACTTC.

This chain joins TRBV29-1 and TRBJ2-7; D is unclear. Germline CDR1 is SQVTM and CDR2 is ANQGSEA. V was clipped by 3 bases and J by 5 bases, with 17 bases between them. This CDR3 is 14 amino acids long. The CDR3 nucleotides read TGCAGCGTTGAGGATAGTATTTCCCCCGACGAGCAGTACTTC. It is translated as CSVEDSISPDEQYF.